A single TCR beta chain is shown here with its context. The sample holds a few counts of this clonotype. Its cognate antigen has yet to be identified. Base qualities were left out, and no much larger clone turns up one base away. Receptor libraries were prepared by RACE. TCRdb records NextSeq 500 as the sequencer. During library preparation, unique molecular identifiers were attached to individual cDNA molecules so that TCRs could be counted quantitatively and reproducibly. Regarding the original processing steps: Samples had a median of around 92,000 TCRs, with a range from about 23,224 to 750,000. The Decombinator software suite was used to annotate V, J and CDR3 in the TCR reads. Every sample was subsampled to the same number of TCRs (28,000) for the PS versus PT1 abundance plots. Expanded TCRs were defined as absent before sensitization and observed at least eight times at the 2-week time point. In TCRdb, the public reads were trimmed at Q25 with fastp and aligned with MiXCR, with productive beta chains retained. Rows matching on CDR3 protein sequence are summarized as one entry with the most common DNA and genes. TCRdb, not the original authors, processed these V and J calls. The table for this sample lists more than 70,000 distinct CDR3 sequences; roughly 8.5% of them were counted only once. The ten top clones hold 2.9% of the sample.

These data belong to a study of human T cells and chemical hapten exposure (dated by TCRdb to the early 2020s). For context, the study as a whole: The libraries were sequenced as a pool, and the TCR yield per sample differed mostly because of small variations in library volumes within the pool. The study tracked peripheral blood TCR repertoire changes in vivo during primary and secondary sensitization to the hapten diphenylcyclopropenone (DPC) in alopecia patients. From each blood RNA sample, both TCR alpha and TCR beta chains were sequenced.

From the germline V gene (reference sequence), CDR1 is MNHEY and CDR2 is SMNVEV. The CDR3 numbers 15 residues from cysteine through phenylalanine. This entry keeps only the CDR3 DNA: 45 bases, framed from base 1. V lost 5 bases and J lost 1 base; the stretch between them is 9 bases long. The label giving this sample's time point can be read as: healthy volunteer bleed at 2 weeks. Total RNA was extracted from unfractionated whole blood that had been collected in Tempus Blood RNA tubes. Five or six healthy volunteers served as TCR sequencing controls and were bled at day 0, 2 weeks and 6 weeks. Here is what the overall study found, with its caveats: Repeated subsampling changed both the strength of the expansion versus patch-test correlation and the threshold at which that correlation became significant. The number of TCRs above 1 in 1000 frequency did not change with DPC sensitization; there was no evidence of global repertoire structure alterations.

Sequencing used whole blood. The source is a female donor in good health. Some clones in this sample may be carry-over from other donors' samples. Here the chain combines TRBV27 and TRBJ2-6; the D gene is possibly TRBD1 or TRBD2, with 5 bases matching each. The bases read TGTGCCAGCAGTGGGACGAATTCTGGGGCCAACGTCCTGACTTTC. Protein translation: CASSGTNSGANVLTF. Supplemented by the reference TRBV27 and TRBJ2-6 proteins around the CDR3, the complete variable domain is EAQVTQNPRYLITVTGKKLTVTCSQNMNHEYMSWYRQDPGLGLRQIYYSMNVEVTDKGDVPEGYKVSRKEKRNFPLILESPSPNQTSLYFCASSGTNSGANVLTFGAGSRLTVL.